The 30 T cell receptor beta chains below all came from one sample that was sequenced in a study of blood T cell repertoires in COVID-19. The assay was immunoSEQ multiplex PCR, and TCRdb's table has in-frame clones only and misses some. In the table there are 120,000 or so clones, around 80% of which are singletons. Sequencing was done on a sample of peripheral blood. All receptors come from a man in his forties or fifties with active or convalescent COVID-19.

The V call is TRBV24-1, the J call TRBJ1-4, with D possibly being TRBD1 (5 bases). V was trimmed by 4 bases and J by 8 bases, leaving 22 bases between them. Germline CDR1 reads KGHDR; CDR2 reads SFDVKD. CDR3 length: 17 residues. The CDR3 sequence is CATSDPPGQAEGEKLFF. CDR3 bases: TGTGCCACCAGTGACCCCCCCGGGCAGGCGGAGGGGGAAAAACTGTTTTTT.

This chain connects TRBV19 to TRBJ1-2; 8 bases line up with TRBD1. Germline V lookup: CDR1 LNHDA, CDR2 SQIVND (reference sequence). This CDR3 is built from 16 residues. V lost 5 bases and J lost 0; bases outside the gene matches: 8. The CDR3 nucleotides are TGTGCCAGTAGTCCTAATACAGGGGGAGCTAACTATGGCTACACCTTC. Amino acid sequence: CASSPNTGGANYGYTF.

V usage is TRBV24-1 and J usage is TRBJ1-5, with unresolved D. In germline, CDR1 is KGHDR, CDR2 SFDVKD. The V and J ends lost 5 bases and 3 bases respectively, with 7 bases between them. This CDR3 has 13 amino acids. The CDR3 DNA follows: TGTGCCACCAGTGGGCCCCTCAATCAGCCCCAGCATTTT. The encoded protein is CATSGPLNQPQHF.

V is TRBV10-3 and J is TRBJ1-4, with D unclear. V was pared by 0 bases and J by 7 bases, with 15 bases between. The germline V gene encodes CDR1 ENHRY and CDR2 SYGVKD. The CDR3 totals 16 residues. The CDR3 sequence: CAISESSPGFGEKLFF. DNA for the CDR3: TGTGCCATCAGTGAGTCGAGCCCCGGGTTTGGTGAAAAACTGTTTTTT.

V usage is TRBV7-9 and J usage is TRBJ1-2; 8 nucleotides line up with TRBD1. CDR3 size: 14 residues. J was trimmed by 6 bases and V by 1 base; bases with no gene match: 4. Germline V gene data show CDR1 as SEHNR and CDR2 as FQNEAQ (reference sequence). CDR3 region: CASSLDETGDGYTF. CDR3 nucleotide sequence: TGTGCCAGCAGCTTAGATGAGACAGGGGATGGCTACACCTTC.

This clone is a singleton in its sample. The V and J genes are TRBV30 and TRBJ2-7; 8 positions agree with TRBD2. CDR3 length: 13 amino acids. Germline V gives CDR1 GTSNPN, CDR2 SVGIG (reference sequence). Trimming removed 1 base from V and 7 bases from J; junction bases left unmatched: 6. The CDR3 sequence is CAWSGAGGGEQYF. DNA for the CDR3: TGTGCCTGGAGTGGGGCGGGAGGCGGGGAGCAGTACTTC.

CDR3 sequence reads: CASSVGSSGTYEQYF. The CDR3 nucleotides read TGTGCCAGCAGCGTAGGTTCTAGCGGGACCTACGAGCAGTACTTC. The rearrangement joins TRBV9 to TRBJ2-7; 9 bases fit TRBD2. Unmatched junction bases numbered 3, after V lost 0 bases and J lost 2 bases. The CDR3 runs 15 residues. The germline V gene has CDR1 SGDLS and CDR2 YYNGEE.

The chain couples TRBV30 to TRBJ2-1; D call uncertain. Trimming took 1 base from V and 8 from J, leaving 6 bases between them. The CDR3 runs 11 residues. CDR1 and CDR2 from the germline V gene are GTSNPN and SVGIG (reference sequence). CDR3 bases: TGTGCCTGGAGTGCAGTGTATGAGCAGTTCTTC. Translating gives CAWSAVYEQFF.

In its sample, this clone was seen a few times. The genes are TRBV2 and TRBJ2-2; 13 nucleotides agree with TRBD2. Germline V lookup: CDR1 SNHLY, CDR2 FYNNEI. The V segment lost 2 bases and the J segment 0 bases; nucleotides outside the gene matches: 6. This CDR3 spans 19 amino acids. This chain's CDR3 is CASSEPLTSGRSNTGELFF. The CDR3 bases are TGTGCCAGCAGTGAACCCTTGACTAGCGGGAGGTCGAACACCGGGGAGCTGTTTTTT.

The gene calls are TRBV10-3 and TRBJ1-2; D not certain. Germline V gene data show CDR1 as ENHRY and CDR2 as SYGVKD. The V gene lost 6 bases and the J gene lost 3 bases, with 11 bases spanning the gap. The CDR3 runs to 13 residues. CDR3 region: CAISGRQDYGYTF. The CDR3 region has the DNA TGTGCCATCAGCGGCAGGCAGGACTATGGCTACACCTTC.

The V call is TRBV5-4, the J call TRBJ2-7; TRBD1 is a possible D gene (6 bases). V was shortened by 2 bases and J by 5 bases, with 17 bases between the two germline ends. CDR1 and CDR2 from the germline V gene are SGHNT and YYREEE (reference sequence). The length of the CDR3 is 15 residues. The CDR3 coding sequence is TGTGCCAGCAGCTTTGTTTCAGGGGATAAAAACGAGCAGTACTTC. It translates to CASSFVSGDKNEQYF.

V is TRBV6-5 and J is TRBJ2-3; the match to TRBD1 covers 7 bases. Trimming took 5 bases from V and 2 from J; bases not matched to a gene: 4. Germline CDR1 is MNHEY and CDR2 is SVGAGI. CDR3 size: 14 residues. CDR3 region: CASSRGLATDTQYF. CDR3 coding DNA: TGTGCCAGCAGTAGGGGGCTAGCCACAGATACGCAGTATTTT.

The gene calls are TRBV29-1 and TRBJ2-2, with a tentative D call TRBD1 (6 bases). The CDR3 has 13 amino acids. V was trimmed by 5 bases and J by 1 base, leaving 8 bases between them. The germline CDR1 and CDR2 sequences are SQVTM and ANQGSEA. CDR3 sequence (DNA): TGCAGCGTTCACAGGGAGAACACCGGGGAGCTGTTTTTT. This codes for CSVHRENTGELFF.

The rearrangement links TRBV5-1 to TRBJ2-7; TRBD2 agrees at 8 bases. The germline gives CDR1 SGHRS, CDR2 YFSETQ. This CDR3 spans 16 amino acids. The trim removed 0 bases at V and 0 bases at J, leaving 5 bases unmatched. Here the CDR3 DNA reads TGCGCCAGCAGCTTGGTCGTTAGCGGGGCCTCCTACGAGCAGTACTTC. Translation: CASSLVVSGASYEQYF. The variable domain in full, with the rest retrieved from reference TRBV5-1 and TRBJ2-7, is KAGVTQTPRYLIKTRGQQVTLSCSPISGHRSVSWYQQTPGQGLQFLFEYFSETQRNKGNFPGRFSGRQFSNSRSEMNVSTLELGDSALYLCASSLVVSGASYEQYFGPGTRLTVT.

V and J are TRBV12-2 and TRBJ2-6; the table calls TRBD2, which could not be checked here. TRBV12-2 has pseudogene status. This CDR3 has 22 amino acids. CDR3: CASRFPAGGGAKADSGANVLTF. In nucleotides, the CDR3 is TGTGCAAGTCGCTTCCCGGCGGGTGGAGGGGCTAAGGCAGACTCTGGGGCCAACGTCCTGACTTTC.

This chain joins TRBV20-1 and TRBJ2-1; D not certain. The germline V gene encodes CDR1 DFQATT and CDR2 SNEGSKA (reference sequence). The CDR3 runs to 14 residues. The V end was cut by 3 bases, the J end by 7 bases, with 16 bases between. The CDR3 reads CSASQPARLNEQFF. CDR3 sequence (DNA): TGCAGTGCTAGTCAGCCAGCGAGGTTGAATGAGCAGTTCTTC.

The gene calls are TRBV7-2 and TRBJ2-3, with 8 bases aligning to TRBD2. V gave up 6 bases and J gave up 4 bases; unmatched junction bases: 6. Germline lookup yields CDR1 SGHTA and CDR2 FQGNSA. The CDR3 has 14 residues. Written as DNA, the CDR3 is TGTGCCAGCAGAAGGACTAGCAGGTCAGATACGCAGTATTTT. This translates into CASRRTSRSDTQYF.

This sequence joins TRBV5-4 and TRBJ1-6, with TRBD1 matching over 10 bases. CDR1 and CDR2 from the germline V gene are SGHNT and YYREEE (reference sequence). This CDR3 has 17 residues. With V trimmed by 3 bases and J by 9 bases, 12 bases remained unmatched. CDR3 nucleotide sequence: TGTGCCAGCAGCTCGACAGGGGGCTGGGATAAGATTTCACCCCTCCACTTT. Translation gives CASSSTGGWDKISPLHF.

V and J are TRBV7-9 and TRBJ1-1; D possibly corresponds to TRBD1 (5 bases). The CDR3 consists of 14 residues. Germline V gene lookup returns CDR1 SEHNR and CDR2 FQNEAQ (reference sequence). The V and J ends lost 6 bases and 2 bases respectively, with 13 bases between them. The CDR3 region has the DNA TGTGCCAGCAGAAGAGACAGTGGAAACACTGAAGCTTTCTTT. It is translated as CASRRDSGNTEAFF. Full variable domain (missing parts from reference TRBV7-9 and TRBJ1-1): DTGVSQNPRHKITKRGQNVTFRCDPISEHNRLYWYRQTLGQGPEFLTYFQNEAQLEKSRLLSDRFSAERPKGSFSTLEIQRTEQGDSAMYLCASRRDSGNTEAFFGQGTRLTVV.

For this clone: Within the sample, other DNA sequences also encode this same CDR3. The chain couples TRBV18 to TRBJ2-7, with TRBD2 matching 11 bases. With V trimmed by 6 bases and J by 0 bases, 4 bases remained unmatched. Germline V gene data show CDR1 as KGHSH and CDR2 as LQKENI. The CDR3 has 15 amino acids. The CDR3 is CASSPGTSGSYEQYF. The CDR3, as DNA: TGTGCCAGCTCTCCCGGGACTAGCGGCTCCTACGAGCAGTACTTC.

This clone was counted a single time. The V and J genes are TRBV19 and TRBJ2-4; TRBD2 might be the D (5 bases). Germline V gene data show CDR1 as LNHDA and CDR2 as SQIVND (reference sequence). The germline V and J ends were trimmed by 10 bases and 0 bases, with 10 bases remaining between them. This CDR3 has 13 residues. CDR3 bases: TGTGCCACCCTCGAGGGAGCCAAAAACATTCAGTACTTC. It is translated as CATLEGAKNIQYF.

The chain links TRBV7-9 to TRBJ1-5; D is undetermined. In germline, CDR1 is SEHNR, CDR2 FQNEAQ (reference sequence). V was trimmed by 5 bases and J by 7 bases, leaving 12 bases between them. The CDR3 is made up of 13 amino acids. Written as DNA, the CDR3 is TGTGCCAGCAGCGGCGTGGGCCAACAGCCCCAGCATTTT. Amino acid sequence: CASSGVGQQPQHF. Looking up the rest from reference TRBV7-9 and TRBJ1-5 gives the full variable domain: DTGVSQNPRHKITKRGQNVTFRCDPISEHNRLYWYRQTLGQGPEFLTYFQNEAQLEKSRLLSDRFSAERPKGSFSTLEIQRTEQGDSAMYLCASSGVGQQPQHFGDGTRLSIL.

This clone was picked up one time. CDR3 amino acids: CASSWGQDEQYF. The CDR3, as DNA: TGCGCCAGCAGCTGGGGCCAGGACGAGCAGTACTTC. V is TRBV5-1 and J is TRBJ2-7, with a tentative D call TRBD1 (5 bases). Trimming took off 3 bases at V and 5 bases at J, with 9 bases between the two ends. Germline V gives CDR1 SGHRS, CDR2 YFSETQ. The CDR3 totals 12 residues.

V and J are TRBV27 and TRBJ1-5; weak D call: TRBD1 (6 bases). CDR1 is MNHEY and CDR2 is SMNVEV in the germline V gene (reference sequence). The germline V and J ends were trimmed by 3 bases and 7 bases, with 13 bases remaining between them. CDR3 size: 14 residues. CDR3 sequence (DNA): TGTGCCAGCAGTTTTTCAGGGGACATGCAGCCCCAGCATTTT. Translating gives CASSFSGDMQPQHF.

This clone has just one count. The chain is built from TRBV7-2 and TRBJ1-4; 10 bases are shared with TRBD1. The ends lost 5 bases at V and 6 bases at J; junction bases unmatched: 3. The CDR3 extends over 14 amino acids. Per the germline V gene, CDR1 is SGHTA and CDR2 is FQGNSA. CDR3 nucleotide sequence: TGTGCCAGCAGCCGGACAGGGGGGGATGAAAAACTGTTTTTT. It codes for CASSRTGGDEKLFF. Together with reference TRBV7-2 and TRBJ1-4, the CDR3 gives the full variable domain: GAGVSQSPSNKVTEKGKDVELRCDPISGHTALYWYRQSLGQGLEFLIYFQGNSAPDKSGLPSDRFSAERTGGSVSTLTIQRTQQEDSAVYLCASSRTGGDEKLFFGSGTQLSVL.

A single count supports this clone. The chain links TRBV5-1 to TRBJ2-5; TRBD2 matches at 7 bases. Germline V gene lookup returns CDR1 SGHRS and CDR2 YFSETQ. J lost 5 bases, V lost 1 base, and 2 bases had no gene match. CDR3 size: 13 residues. In DNA, the CDR3 is TGCGCCAGCAGCTTGCGAGCGGGGGAGACCCAGTACTTC. It yields the protein CASSLRAGETQYF.

The chain combines TRBV5-4 with TRBJ2-1; 7 nucleotides match TRBD1. The CDR3 extends over 19 amino acids. After removal of 4 bases from V and 0 bases from J, the junction contained 16 bases not matched to a gene. Germline CDR1 SGHNT, CDR2 YYREEE (reference sequence). The CDR3 protein is CASSRSVQGLISSYNEQFF. The DNA for the CDR3 is TGTGCCAGCAGCCGAAGTGTACAGGGGTTGATAAGCTCCTACAATGAGCAGTTCTTC. Combining the CDR3 with reference TRBV5-4 and TRBJ2-1 gives the whole variable domain ETGVTQSPTHLIKTRGQQVTLRCSSQSGHNTVSWYQQALGQGPQFIFQYYREEENGRGNFPPRFSGLQFPNYSSELNVNALELDDSALYLCASSRSVQGLISSYNEQFFGPGTRLTVL.

The CDR3 loop is CASIPGVGDTDSPLHF. CDR3 nucleotides: TGTGCCAGCATCCCCGGGGTCGGGGACACCGATTCACCCCTCCACTTT. This rearrangement joins TRBV2 to TRBJ1-6, with D possibly being TRBD1 (6 bases). V was shortened by 7 bases and J by 8 bases, with 21 bases between the two germline ends. CDR1 is SNHLY and CDR2 is FYNNEI in the germline V gene. The CDR3 is made up of 16 amino acids.

This rearrangement joins TRBV5-4 to TRBJ2-2; D gene unclear. The CDR3 totals 12 residues. With 4 bases removed from V and 1 base from J, the gap between germline ends came to 2 bases. The germline V gene has CDR1 SGHNT and CDR2 YYREEE (reference sequence). This CDR3 reads CASSLNTGELFF. The CDR3 nucleotides read TGTGCCAGCAGCCTGAACACCGGGGAGCTGTTTTTT.

The chain employs TRBV9 and TRBJ2-7; no definite D call. V was trimmed by 0 bases and J by 2 bases, leaving 9 bases between them. The CDR3 has 14 residues. Germline loops: CDR1 SGDLS, CDR2 YYNGEE. The DNA for the CDR3 is TGTGCCAGCAGCGTAGCGAGCACGGCCTACGAGCAGTACTTC. Amino acid sequence: CASSVASTAYEQYF.